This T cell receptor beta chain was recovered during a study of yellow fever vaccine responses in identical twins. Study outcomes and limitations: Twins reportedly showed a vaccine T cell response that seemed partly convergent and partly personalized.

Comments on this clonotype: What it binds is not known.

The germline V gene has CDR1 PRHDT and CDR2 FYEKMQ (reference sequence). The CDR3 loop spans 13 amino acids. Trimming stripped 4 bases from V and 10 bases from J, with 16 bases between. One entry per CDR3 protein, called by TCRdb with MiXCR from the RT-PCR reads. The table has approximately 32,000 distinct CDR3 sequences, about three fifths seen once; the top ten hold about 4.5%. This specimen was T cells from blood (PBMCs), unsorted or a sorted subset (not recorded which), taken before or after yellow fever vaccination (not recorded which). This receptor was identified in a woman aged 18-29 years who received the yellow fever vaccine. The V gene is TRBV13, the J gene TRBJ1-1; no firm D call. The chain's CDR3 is CASSSPLPGGAFF. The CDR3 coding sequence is TGTGCCAGCAGCTCCCCACTCCCAGGAGGAGCTTTCTTT.